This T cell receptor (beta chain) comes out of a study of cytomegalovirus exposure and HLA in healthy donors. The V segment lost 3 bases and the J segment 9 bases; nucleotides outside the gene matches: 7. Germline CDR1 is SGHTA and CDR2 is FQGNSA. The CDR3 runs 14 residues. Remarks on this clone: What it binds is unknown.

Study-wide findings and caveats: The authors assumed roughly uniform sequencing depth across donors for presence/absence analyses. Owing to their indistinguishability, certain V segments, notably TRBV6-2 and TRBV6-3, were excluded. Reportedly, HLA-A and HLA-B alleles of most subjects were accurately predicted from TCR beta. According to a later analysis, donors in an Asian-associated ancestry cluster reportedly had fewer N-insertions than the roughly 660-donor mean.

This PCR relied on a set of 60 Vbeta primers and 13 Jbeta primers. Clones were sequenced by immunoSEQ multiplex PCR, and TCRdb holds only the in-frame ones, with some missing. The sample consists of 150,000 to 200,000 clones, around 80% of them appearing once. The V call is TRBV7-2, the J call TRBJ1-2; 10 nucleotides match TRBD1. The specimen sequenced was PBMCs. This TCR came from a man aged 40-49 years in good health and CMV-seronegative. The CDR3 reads CASSFAGQGSRYTF. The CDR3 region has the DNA TGTGCCAGCAGCTTTGCGGGACAGGGGTCTCGCTACACCTTC.